The 17 T cell receptor beta chains presented below share a single source sample, sequenced in a study of radiation and T cells in renal cell carcinoma. TCRdb's table, derived via immunoSEQ multiplex PCR, lists solely in-frame clones and lacks some. The sample contains approximately 18,000 clones, roughly 64% of which appear only once. Treatment noted: 15 Gy SBRT to primary tumor, nephrectomy 4 weeks later. Source: tumor tissue, taken from a patient whose treatment included radiotherapy and nephrectomy. These receptors all stem from a woman aged 70 to 79 with renal cell carcinoma.

The V call is TRBV5-4, the J call TRBJ2-5; 10 nucleotides align to TRBD1. Trimming at V came to 4 bases and at J to 4 bases, leaving 7 bases not matched to a gene. The V gene's germline CDR1 is SGHNT and CDR2 YYREEE (reference sequence). CDR3 size: 15 residues. Written as DNA, the CDR3 is TGTGCCAGCAGCCCCGGGACAGGGGCGAGAGAGACCCAGTACTTC. Its translation: CASSPGTGARETQYF.

The chain uses TRBV7-3 and TRBJ2-7; 7 nucleotides agree with TRBD2. The CDR3 is made up of 15 amino acids. J lost 2 bases, V lost 5 bases, and 9 bases had no gene match. CDR1 SGHTA and CDR2 FQGTGA come from the germline V gene. The CDR3 protein is CASSPFAGVTYEQYF. For the CDR3, the DNA is TGTGCCAGCAGCCCATTTGCGGGGGTTACCTACGAGCAGTACTTC.

The rearrangement joins TRBV6-6 to TRBJ2-3, with 10 positions matching TRBD1. In germline, CDR1 is MNHNY, CDR2 SVGAGI (reference sequence). The CDR3 covers 13 residues. The V segment lost 10 bases and the J segment 3 bases; nucleotides outside the gene matches: 4. The chain's CDR3 is CATEDRGTDTQYF. The DNA for the CDR3 is TGTGCCACCGAGGACAGGGGGACAGATACGCAGTATTTT.

The chain combines TRBV14 with TRBJ1-2; D call uncertain. Trimming removed 0 bases at V and 4 bases at J, with 6 bases between. CDR3 length: 13 amino acids. From germline, CDR1 is SGHDN and CDR2 FVKESK. In nucleotides, the CDR3 is TGTGCCAGCAGCCAAGAAAGGACCTATGGCTACACCTTC. Protein sequence: CASSQERTYGYTF.

J is TRBJ2-7 and V is TRBV7-8; no clear D. CDR1 is SGHVS, CDR2 FQNEAQ, per germline. This CDR3 is 13 amino acids long. V lost 2 bases, J lost 4 bases, and 9 bases lay in between. DNA of the CDR3: TGTGCCAGCAGCTTAAGGTTGGTGTACGAGCAGTACTTC. Translated, it gives CASSLRLVYEQYF.

This clone showed up just a few times. V and J are TRBV28 and TRBJ1-5; D call uncertain. Germline loops: CDR1 MDHEN, CDR2 SYDVKM. V shed 3 bases and J shed 3 bases, with 9 bases lying between them. The CDR3 runs to 14 residues. CDR3 protein: CASSFRISNQPQHF. CDR3 nucleotide sequence: TGTGCCAGCAGTTTCCGAATTTCCAATCAGCCCCAGCATTTT.

The V and J genes are TRBV5-4 and TRBJ2-5; D tentatively fits TRBD1 or TRBD2 (6 bases each). Germline V CDR1 and CDR2: SGHNT, YYREEE (reference sequence). The CDR3 totals 14 residues. Between the trimmed V and J ends, which lost 4 bases and 5 bases, there was a span of 15 bases. The CDR3 sequence: CASSQVTGRETQYF. The CDR3, as DNA: TGTGCCAGCAGCCAAGTAACAGGGAGGGAGACCCAGTACTTC.

The chain is built from TRBV5-6 and TRBJ2-2; D may correspond to TRBD1 or TRBD2 (5 bases each). Germline-derived CDR1 and CDR2 are SGHDT and YYEEEE. The CDR3 is 17 residues long. The V end was cut by 1 base, the J end by 2 bases, with 15 bases between. In DNA form, the CDR3 reads TGTGCCAGCAGCTTGTACGGGGCTCGGGGAAACACCGGGGAGCTGTTTTTT. Protein: CASSLYGARGNTGELFF.

This chain joins TRBV18 and TRBJ2-3; D may be TRBD1 or TRBD2 (6 bases each). Germline lookup yields CDR1 KGHSH and CDR2 LQKENI. Trimming pared 4 bases from V and 2 bases from J, leaving 10 bases between. CDR3 length: 14 amino acids. The CDR3 region is CASSRGGLTDTQYF. The DNA of the CDR3 is TGTGCCAGCTCACGAGGGGGGCTCACAGATACGCAGTATTTT.

This clone was detected once. The J gene is TRBJ2-1, the V gene TRBV2; D not resolved. V lost 5 bases to trimming and J lost 6 bases, with 11 bases between them. The germline CDR1 and CDR2 sequences are SNHLY and FYNNEI. The CDR3 spans 13 residues. The CDR3 protein is CASSLRTANEQFF. CDR3 coding DNA: TGTGCCAGCAGTTTGAGAACAGCCAATGAGCAGTTCTTC.

The CDR3 region has the DNA TGTGCCAGCAGCCCGCGACAGGGGGCGATGAACACTGAAGCTTTCTTT. Protein product: CASSPRQGAMNTEAFF. The chain recombines TRBV9 with TRBJ1-1; TRBD1 aligns across 10 bases. Per germline, CDR1 SGDLS and CDR2 YYNGEE. The CDR3 is made up of 16 amino acids. The trim removed 4 bases at V and 0 bases at J, leaving 6 bases unmatched.

The chain carries TRBV29-1 and TRBJ2-3, with D tentatively TRBD2 (7 bases). This CDR3 is built from 13 residues. With 7 bases removed from V and 1 base from J, the gap between germline ends came to 12 bases. Germline CDR1 and CDR2: SQVTM and ANQGSEA. CDR3 region: CSARGGGTDTQYF. CDR3 sequence (DNA): TGCAGCGCCCGAGGGGGGGGCACAGATACGCAGTATTTT.

This clone has a single count. V usage is TRBV6-7 and J usage is TRBJ1-1, with D hard to call. TRBV6-7 is an ORF, and what it does is uncertain. This CDR3 comprises 12 residues. V was pared by 7 bases and J by 4 bases, with 10 bases between. The CDR3 sequence is CASTALTTEAFF. CDR3 coding DNA: TGTGCCAGCACGGCCCTTACCACTGAAGCTTTCTTT.

This sequence joins TRBV5-1 and TRBJ2-1; D is undetermined. Between the trimmed V and J ends, which lost 6 bases and 4 bases, there was a span of 8 bases. This CDR3 has 12 residues. Germline V gives CDR1 SGHRS, CDR2 YFSETQ. The CDR3 here is CASMNTYNEQFF. The DNA for the CDR3 is TGCGCCAGCATGAACACATACAATGAGCAGTTCTTC.

This chain uses TRBV5-5 with TRBJ1-1; 8 bases are a match to TRBD1. V gave up 4 bases and J gave up 1 base; unmatched junction bases: 9. Germline CDR1 reads SGHKS; CDR2 reads YYEKEE (reference sequence). The CDR3 runs to 16 residues. The CDR3, as DNA: TGTGCCAGCAGCATACGTTACAGGGGGGCGAACACTGAAGCTTTCTTT. This gives the protein CASSIRYRGANTEAFF.

This sequence joins TRBV30 and TRBJ1-3; no definite D call. The germline gives CDR1 GTSNPN, CDR2 SVGIG (reference sequence). This CDR3 region has 13 residues. Trimming left V 4 bases short and J 0 bases short, with 7 bases between. CDR3 bases: TGTGCCTGGAACCCGAGCTCTGGAAACACCATATATTTT. Amino acid sequence: CAWNPSSGNTIYF. The whole variable domain, filled in from reference TRBV30 and TRBJ1-3, reads SQTIHQWPATLVQPVGSPLSLECTVEGTSNPNLYWYRQAAGRGLQLLFYSVGIGQISSEVPQNLSASRPQDRQFILSSKKLLLSDSGFYLCAWNPSSGNTIYFGEGSWLTVV.

This clone was counted between two and nine times. V and J are TRBV28 and TRBJ1-2; no clear D. The V gene lost 6 bases and the J gene lost 6 bases, with 17 bases spanning the gap. The CDR3 is 14 amino acids. CDR1 and CDR2 (germline): MDHEN, SYDVKM. CDR3 protein: CASSWAQERNGYTF. Written as DNA, the CDR3 is TGTGCCAGCAGCTGGGCCCAAGAACGGAATGGCTACACCTTC.